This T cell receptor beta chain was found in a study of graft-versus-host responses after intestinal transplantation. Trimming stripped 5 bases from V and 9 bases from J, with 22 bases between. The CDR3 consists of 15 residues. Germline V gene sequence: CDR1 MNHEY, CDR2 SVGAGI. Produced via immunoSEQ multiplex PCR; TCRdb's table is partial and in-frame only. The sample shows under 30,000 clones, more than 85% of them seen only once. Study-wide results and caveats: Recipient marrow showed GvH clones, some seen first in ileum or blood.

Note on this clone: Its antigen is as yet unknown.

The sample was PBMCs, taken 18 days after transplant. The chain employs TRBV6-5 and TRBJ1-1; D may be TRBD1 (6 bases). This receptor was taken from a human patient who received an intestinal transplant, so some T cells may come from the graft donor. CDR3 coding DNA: TGTGCCAGCAGTGCGCCCGCAGGGGAGGCAAAAAAAGCTTTCTTT. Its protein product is CASSAPAGEAKKAFF.